This T cell receptor (beta chain) is from a study of T cell repertoires in cytomegalovirus infection. MiXCR, run by TCRdb on the reads, gives a single entry per CDR3 protein. The repertoire includes approximately 1,000,000 distinct CDR3 sequences, roughly 31% of them detected once, and 13% sits in the top ten. This CDR3 has 14 amino acids. With V trimmed by 6 bases and J by 4 bases, 7 bases remained unmatched. This clonotype was counted only a few times. What it binds is not known. The V and J genes are TRBV12-3 or TRBV12-4 and TRBJ2-5, with 8 nucleotides matching TRBD1. The TCR sequence derives from a human donor in good health (CMV status not recorded). Some clones in this sample may be carry-over from other donors' samples. The material was cultured CD8+ T cells from PBMCs, obtained from culture after CMV antigen stimulation. The CDR3, as DNA: TGTGCCAGCAGGCCGACAGGGGCCGGAGAGACCCAGTACTTC. This sequence encodes CASRPTGAGETQYF.